This T cell receptor beta chain stems from a study of CD8+CD57+ T cells in acquired aplastic anemia. On the study more broadly: The mean DNA yield obtained from sorted CD4+ and CD8+ cells came to approximately 3 ug. Regarding the study as a whole: Patients and controls had in common around 29 CD8+ CDR3 sequences.

Note on this clonotype: Its antigen is currently unknown.

The CDR3 sequence is 12 residues long. The germline V and J ends were trimmed by 8 bases and 4 bases, with 11 bases remaining between them. Germline V lookup: CDR1 SNHLY, CDR2 FYNNEI. CD8+CD57+ cell expansion had been shown by flow cytometry in patients chosen for sequencing. For CDR3 and TCR beta VDJ profiling, genomic DNA was the template used. TCRdb processed the reads anew with MiXCR; each CDR3 protein has one entry. The data show around 500,000 distinct CDR3 sequences, about a third seen once. The sequenced material came from sorted CD4+, CD8+, or CD8+CD57+ T cells (not recorded which) from PBMCs. This TCR derives from a human donor with aplastic anemia. The chain is built from TRBV2 and TRBJ1-1; D remains ambiguous. Written as DNA, the CDR3 is TGTGCCAGCGCGGAGTCGGGCACTGAAGCTTTCTTT. As protein: CASAESGTEAFF.